This entry is about one T cell receptor (beta chain). The protocol was immunoSEQ multiplex PCR, while the TCRdb copy is restricted to in-frame clones and leaves out a portion. The sample has around 70,000 clones, approximately 70% seen once. This record belongs to a study of cytotoxic CD8 clonotypes in ibrutinib-treated CLL. Deletions cut 5 bases from V and 5 bases from J, with 16 bases between. Germline CDR1 is GTSNPN and CDR2 is SVGIG (reference sequence). CDR3 length: 13 amino acids. The receptor was isolated from a human donor with chronic lymphocytic leukemia. The specimen was PBMCs, collected after 12 months of ibrutinib treatment. This chain connects TRBV30 to TRBJ2-7, with D uncertain. Written as DNA, the CDR3 is TGTGCCTGGGACGGGCAGTGGGCTAACGAGCAGTACTTC. Its protein product is CAWDGQWANEQYF.